This TCR beta chain was observed in a study of shared clonotypes between healthy human individuals. V was clipped by 3 bases and J by 0 bases; unmatched bases: 5. In germline, CDR1 is ENHRY, CDR2 SYGVKD. This CDR3 contains 16 residues. Using immunoSEQ multiplex PCR, the repertoire was profiled, and TCRdb retains in-frame clones only, with some absent. The sample has more than 2 million clones, approximately 94% seen once. The naive CD8 fraction comprised CD45RO-negative cells positively selected for CCR7 and excluded terminally differentiated effector memory CD45RA+ cells. This chain uses TRBV10-3 with TRBJ2-1; 7 nucleotides line up with TRBD2. Sequencing input: naive CD8+ T cells sorted from blood. The receptor was isolated from a man aged 18 to 29 in good health. This CDR3 is CAISDPSGDSYNEQFF. In DNA form, the CDR3 reads TGTGCCATCAGTGACCCCAGCGGGGACTCCTACAATGAGCAGTTCTTC.